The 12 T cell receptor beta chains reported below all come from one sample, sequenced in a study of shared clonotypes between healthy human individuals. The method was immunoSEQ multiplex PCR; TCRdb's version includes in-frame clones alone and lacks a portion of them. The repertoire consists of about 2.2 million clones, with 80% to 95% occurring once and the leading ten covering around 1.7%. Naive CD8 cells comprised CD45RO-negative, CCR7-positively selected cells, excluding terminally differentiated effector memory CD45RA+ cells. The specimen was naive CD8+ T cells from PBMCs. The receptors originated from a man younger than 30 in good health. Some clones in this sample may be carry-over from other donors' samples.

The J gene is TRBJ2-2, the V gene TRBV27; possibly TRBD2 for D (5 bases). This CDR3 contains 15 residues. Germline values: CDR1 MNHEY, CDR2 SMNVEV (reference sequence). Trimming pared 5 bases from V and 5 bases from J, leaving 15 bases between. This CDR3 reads CASSPLGSRTGELFF. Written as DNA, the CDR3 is TGTGCCAGCAGTCCTTTAGGGAGTCGGACCGGGGAGCTGTTTTTT.

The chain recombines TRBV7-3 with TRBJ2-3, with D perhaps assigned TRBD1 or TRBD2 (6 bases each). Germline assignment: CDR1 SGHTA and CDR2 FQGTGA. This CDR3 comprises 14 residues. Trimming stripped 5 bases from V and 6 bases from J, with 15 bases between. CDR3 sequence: CASSGGGSSDTQYF. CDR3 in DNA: TGTGCCAGCAGCGGAGGGGGTAGTTCGGATACGCAGTATTTT.

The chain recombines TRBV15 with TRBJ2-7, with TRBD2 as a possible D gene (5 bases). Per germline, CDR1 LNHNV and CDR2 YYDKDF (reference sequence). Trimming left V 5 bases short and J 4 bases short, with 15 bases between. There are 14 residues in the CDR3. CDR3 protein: CATSLTPGSYEQYF. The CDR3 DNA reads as TGTGCCACCAGCCTCACGCCGGGATCATACGAGCAGTACTTC.

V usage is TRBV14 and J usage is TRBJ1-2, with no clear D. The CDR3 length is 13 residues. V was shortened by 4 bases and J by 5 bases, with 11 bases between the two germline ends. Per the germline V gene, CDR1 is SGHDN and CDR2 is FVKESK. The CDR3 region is CASSLAPVYGYTF. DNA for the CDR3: TGTGCCAGCAGCCTAGCGCCTGTTTATGGCTACACCTTC. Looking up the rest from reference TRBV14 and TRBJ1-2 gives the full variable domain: EAGVTQFPSHSVIEKGQTVTLRCDPISGHDNLYWYRRVMGKEIKFLLHFVKESKQDESGMPNNRFLAERTGGTYSTLKVQPAELEDSGVYFCASSLAPVYGYTFGSGTRLTVV.

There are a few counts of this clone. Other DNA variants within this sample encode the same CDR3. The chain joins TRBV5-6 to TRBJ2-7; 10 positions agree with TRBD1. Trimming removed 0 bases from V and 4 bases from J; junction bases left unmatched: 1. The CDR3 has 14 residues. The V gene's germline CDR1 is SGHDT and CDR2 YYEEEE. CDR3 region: CASSLGQGAYEQYF. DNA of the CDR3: TGTGCCAGCAGCTTGGGACAGGGGGCGTACGAGCAGTACTTC.

Written as DNA, the CDR3 is TGCGCCAGCAGCCGTGGGCCCTACGAAGGGAACACTGAAGCTTTCTTT. Residues: CASSRGPYEGNTEAFF. The chain couples TRBV5-1 to TRBJ1-1; D gene uncertain. The CDR3 has 16 amino acids. Deletions cut 4 bases from V and 1 base from J, with 17 bases between. Germline V gene data show CDR1 as SGHRS and CDR2 as YFSETQ.

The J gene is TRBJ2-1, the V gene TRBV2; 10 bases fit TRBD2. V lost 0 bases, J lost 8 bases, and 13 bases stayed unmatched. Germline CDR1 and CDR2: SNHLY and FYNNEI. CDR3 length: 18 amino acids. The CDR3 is CASSEALQWASGSDEQFF. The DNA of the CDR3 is TGTGCCAGCAGTGAAGCGCTTCAGTGGGCTAGCGGGAGCGATGAGCAGTTCTTC. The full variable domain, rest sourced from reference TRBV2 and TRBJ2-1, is EPEVTQTPSHQVTQMGQEVILRCVPISNHLYFYWYRQILGQKVEFLVSFYNNEISEKSEIFDDQFSVERPDGSNFTLKIRSTKLEDSAMYFCASSEALQWASGSDEQFFGPGTRLTVL.

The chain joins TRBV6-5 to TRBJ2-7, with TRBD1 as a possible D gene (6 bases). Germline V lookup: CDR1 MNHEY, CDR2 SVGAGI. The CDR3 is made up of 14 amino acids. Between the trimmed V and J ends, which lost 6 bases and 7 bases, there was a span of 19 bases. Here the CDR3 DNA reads TGTGCCAGCAGCCCACGGGTGGGGGCGCTGGAGCAGTACTTC. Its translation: CASSPRVGALEQYF.

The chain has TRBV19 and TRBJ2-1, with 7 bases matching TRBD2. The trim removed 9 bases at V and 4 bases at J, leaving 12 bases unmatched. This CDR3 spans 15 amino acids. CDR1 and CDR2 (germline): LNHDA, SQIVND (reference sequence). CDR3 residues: CASHPGGSLYNEQFF. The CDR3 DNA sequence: TGTGCCAGCCATCCTGGCGGGAGCCTTTACAATGAGCAGTTCTTC.

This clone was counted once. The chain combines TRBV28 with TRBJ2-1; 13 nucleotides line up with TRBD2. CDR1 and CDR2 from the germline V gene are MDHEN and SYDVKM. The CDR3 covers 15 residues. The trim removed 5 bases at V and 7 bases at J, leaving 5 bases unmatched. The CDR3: CASSQWTSGGNEQFF. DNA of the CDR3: TGTGCCAGCAGTCAATGGACTAGCGGGGGTAATGAGCAGTTCTTC. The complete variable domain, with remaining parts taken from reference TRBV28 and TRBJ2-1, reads DVKVTQSSRYLVKRTGEKVFLECVQDMDHENMFWYRQDPGLGLRLIYFSYDVKMKEKGDIPEGYSVSREKKERFSLILESASTNQTSMYLCASSQWTSGGNEQFFGPGTRLTVL.

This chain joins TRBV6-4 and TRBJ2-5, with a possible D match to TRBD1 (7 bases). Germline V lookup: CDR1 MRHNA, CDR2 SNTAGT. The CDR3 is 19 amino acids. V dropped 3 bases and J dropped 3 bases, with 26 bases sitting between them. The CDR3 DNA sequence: TGTGCCAGCAGTGATGCGGGGACAGTTGCCCGCAGGCCCAAAGAGACCCAGTACTTC. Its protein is CASSDAGTVARRPKETQYF.

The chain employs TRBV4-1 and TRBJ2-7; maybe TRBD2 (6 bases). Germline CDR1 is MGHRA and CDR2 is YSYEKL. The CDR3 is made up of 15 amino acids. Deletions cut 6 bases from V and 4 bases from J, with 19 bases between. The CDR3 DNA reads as TGCGCCAGCAGTCCCCGGGTAGCGGCTATTTACGAGCAGTACTTC. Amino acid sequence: CASSPRVAAIYEQYF.